This TCR beta chain appears in the sequencing data of a study of blood T cell repertoires in COVID-19. Study overall: Samples representing acute and convalescent COVID-19 were sourced from the United States, Italy and Spain.

Germline-derived CDR1 and CDR2 are SNHLY and FYNNEI. This CDR3 has 13 amino acids. With 11 bases removed from V and 3 bases from J, the gap between germline ends came to 17 bases. As handled by the study authors: It was from reference gene primer amplification that nucleated cell counts were estimated. The table came from immunoSEQ multiplex PCR; TCRdb's copy has only in-frame clones and leaves some out. V, J and clone size were drawn from that table, and D and trimming were deduced from the DNA. The table lists 310,000 or so clones, 70% to 90% of them singletons. This sequence originates from a woman aged 30 to 39 who had recovered from COVID-19. The rearrangement links TRBV2 to TRBJ2-7, with D perhaps TRBD2 (5 bases). Source material: peripheral blood. This CDR3 is CACGPERVYEQYF. The DNA for the CDR3 is TGTGCCTGCGGGCCAGAGAGGGTCTACGAGCAGTACTTC. The variable domain in full, completed from reference TRBV2 and TRBJ2-7, reads EPEVTQTPSHQVTQMGQEVILRCVPISNHLYFYWYRQILGQKVEFLVSFYNNEISEKSEIFDDQFSVERPDGSNFTLKIRSTKLEDSAMYFCACGPERVYEQYFGPGTRLTVT.